One and the same sample provided the 28 T cell receptor beta chains below, sequenced in a study of chemoradiotherapy in HPV16-positive cancers. Assay used: immunoSEQ multiplex PCR; TCRdb lists only in-frame clones, some missing. The data hold about 1,200 clones, with about 40% observed a single time. Sampling took place from a patient who underwent chemoradiotherapy. All receptors come from a human donor with HPV-associated anogenital cancer.

This clone was counted between two and nine times. The chain links TRBV30 to TRBJ2-7, with D tentatively TRBD1 or TRBD2 (5 bases each). Trimming removed 0 bases from V and 5 bases from J, with 8 bases in between. The V gene's germline CDR1 is GTSNPN and CDR2 SVGIG (reference sequence). There are 12 residues in the CDR3. The CDR3 reads CAWSVMGDEQYF. As DNA, the CDR3 is TGTGCCTGGAGTGTAATGGGGGACGAGCAGTACTTC.

This chain connects TRBV30 to TRBJ2-2, with D unclear. V lost 5 bases, J lost 9 bases, and 16 bases lay in between. From germline, CDR1 is GTSNPN and CDR2 SVGIG (reference sequence). This CDR3 has 13 amino acids. The CDR3 is CAWFDNHPRELFF. The DNA of the CDR3 is TGTGCCTGGTTCGACAATCACCCCAGGGAGCTGTTTTTT.

This rearrangement joins TRBV28 to TRBJ1-5; the D is unclear. This CDR3 contains 12 residues. The V and J ends lost 3 bases and 7 bases respectively, with 7 bases between them. CDR1 and CDR2 (germline): MDHEN, SYDVKM. CDR3 protein: CASSLGAQPQHF. The CDR3 region has the DNA TGTGCCAGCAGTTTGGGTGCGCAGCCCCAGCATTTT.

The V gene is TRBV29-1, the J gene TRBJ2-2, with TRBD1 matching 7 bases. CDR1 is SQVTM, CDR2 ANQGSEA, per germline. Trimming at V came to 6 bases and at J to 5 bases, leaving 9 bases not matched to a gene. The CDR3 is made up of 14 amino acids. Here the CDR3 reads CSVAATGVTGELFF. As DNA, the CDR3 is TGCAGCGTGGCAGCTACAGGGGTTACCGGGGAGCTGTTTTTT.

CDR3 sequence: CAWSRASGNNEQFF. Written as DNA, the CDR3 is TGTGCCTGGAGTCGGGCTAGCGGTAACAATGAGCAGTTCTTC. This rearrangement joins TRBV30 to TRBJ2-1, with TRBD2 identical over 7 bases. J lost 5 bases, V lost 2 bases, and 6 bases had no gene match. This CDR3 has 14 residues. The germline V gene encodes CDR1 GTSNPN and CDR2 SVGIG (reference sequence).

The rearrangement joins TRBV23-1 to TRBJ2-7; no firm D call. TRBV23-1 is noted as an ORF with a role that remains uncertain. This CDR3 contains 12 residues. Deletions cut 4 bases from V and 7 bases from J, with 11 bases between. The CDR3 nucleotides are TGCGCCAGCAGTCTAAGCGCTAGAGAGCAGTACTTC. The encoded protein is CASSLSAREQYF.

In its sample, this clone was seen a few times. The chain carries TRBV5-1 and TRBJ2-7, with unresolved D. CDR1 is SGHRS, CDR2 YFSETQ, per germline. V was trimmed by 2 bases and J by 5 bases, leaving 14 bases between them. The CDR3 length is 14 residues. This CDR3 is CASSLDELKNEQYF. The DNA of the CDR3 is TGCGCCAGCAGCTTAGACGAATTGAAAAACGAGCAGTACTTC.

This chain uses TRBV29-1 with TRBJ2-7; D is tentatively TRBD1 or TRBD2 (5 bases each). Germline-derived CDR1 and CDR2 are SQVTM and ANQGSEA. Deletions cut 3 bases from V and 3 bases from J, with 9 bases between. This CDR3 comprises 12 residues. CDR3 DNA: TGCAGCGTTGAGGGGGACCTCTACGAGCAGTACTTC. Its translation: CSVEGDLYEQYF.

This clone showed up just a few times. This chain connects TRBV5-1 to TRBJ2-5; TRBD1 might be the D (6 bases). Germline CDR1 SGHRS, CDR2 YFSETQ. This CDR3 comprises 14 residues. V lost 2 bases and J lost 5, with 13 bases in between. DNA of the CDR3: TGCGCCAGCAGCTTCTTCCAGGGGCAGGAGACCCAGTACTTC. Translating it yields CASSFFQGQETQYF.

The chain uses TRBV9 and TRBJ2-1; D remains unclear. Germline V gene lookup returns CDR1 SGDLS and CDR2 YYNGEE. V shed 0 bases and J shed 4 bases, with 8 bases lying between them. The CDR3 spans 14 residues. Here the CDR3 reads CASSVEDRYNEQFF. In nucleotides, the CDR3 is TGTGCCAGCAGCGTAGAGGATAGGTACAATGAGCAGTTCTTC.

The V and J genes are TRBV7-6 and TRBJ2-2, with D perhaps TRBD2 (5 bases). Germline CDR1 and CDR2: SGHVS and FNYEAQ. The V gene lost 5 bases and the J gene lost 4 bases, with 20 bases spanning the gap. The CDR3 runs 17 residues. The CDR3 DNA reads TGTGCCAGCAGCCCCCAAACGGCTAGCATGCTCACCGGGGAGCTGTTTTTT. This translates into CASSPQTASMLTGELFF.

There are a few counts of this clone. The rearrangement joins TRBV11-1 to TRBJ2-3; 10 nucleotides line up with TRBD2. This CDR3 has 16 amino acids. The germline V gene encodes CDR1 SGHAT and CDR2 FQDESV (reference sequence). Trimming at V came to 1 base and at J to 8 bases, leaving 9 bases not matched to a gene. CDR3 DNA: TGTGCCAGCAGCTTAGACCTAGCGGGGGCTCTGGGTACGCAGTATTTT. Amino acids: CASSLDLAGALGTQYF.

This clone was detected a few times. CDR3 nucleotides: TGTGCCAGCAGCTTCAATCGGGACCGGGCCGCAGACGTCGAGCAGTACTTC. Its protein is CASSFNRDRAADVEQYF. The genes are TRBV7-8 and TRBJ2-7, with D perhaps assigned TRBD1 or TRBD2 (5 bases each). The germline CDR1 and CDR2 sequences are SGHVS and FQNEAQ. The CDR3 length is 17 residues. V dropped 3 bases and J dropped 6 bases, with 24 bases sitting between them.

J is TRBJ2-5 and V is TRBV7-6; D remains ambiguous. Trimming took off 2 bases at V and 5 bases at J, with 12 bases between the two ends. Germline V lookup: CDR1 SGHVS, CDR2 FNYEAQ. The CDR3 is 14 amino acids. The CDR3 spells CASSLSTNWETQYF. CDR3 coding DNA: TGTGCCAGCAGCTTATCTACTAACTGGGAGACCCAGTACTTC.

The chain uses TRBV11-1 and TRBJ1-6; tentative D call: TRBD1 (5 bases). The V gene lost 5 bases and the J gene lost 15 bases, with 20 bases spanning the gap. CDR3 length: 14 amino acids. In germline, CDR1 is SGHAT, CDR2 FQDESV (reference sequence). The CDR3 nucleotides read TGTGCCAGCAGCCACCGGGACGGGGAGGGAATCCTCCACTTT. Encoded protein: CASSHRDGEGILHF. The complete variable domain, with remaining parts taken from reference TRBV11-1 and TRBJ1-6, reads EAEVAQSPRYKITEKSQAVAFWCDPISGHATLYWYRQILGQGPELLVQFQDESVVDDSQLPKDRFSAERLKGVDSTLKIQPAELGDSAMYLCASSHRDGEGILHFGNGTRLTVT.

This sequence joins TRBV30 and TRBJ2-1, with 7 nucleotides matching TRBD1. The CDR3 covers 15 residues. J lost 4 bases, V lost 3 bases, and 9 bases had no gene match. CDR1 GTSNPN and CDR2 SVGIG come from the germline V gene (reference sequence). The CDR3 DNA follows: TGTGCCTGGAGCGTGGACAGGCCGATATACAATGAGCAGTTCTTC. It encodes CAWSVDRPIYNEQFF.

This chain joins TRBV25-1 and TRBJ2-7; D tentatively reads TRBD1 or TRBD2 (5 bases each). V lost 3 bases and J lost 5, with 14 bases in between. The CDR3 spans 14 residues. Germline CDR1 MGHDK, CDR2 SYGVNS. CDR3 sequence: CASSEGNGAHEQYF. For the CDR3, the DNA is TGTGCCAGCAGTGAGGGAAACGGGGCCCACGAGCAGTACTTC.

The chain couples TRBV10-3 to TRBJ2-7; no firm D call. V was shortened by 6 bases and J by 4 bases, with 13 bases between the two germline ends. The CDR3 is made up of 13 amino acids. CDR1 is ENHRY, CDR2 SYGVKD, per germline. This chain's CDR3 is CAISSEDLYEQYF. The CDR3 DNA reads TGTGCCATCAGCTCAGAGGATCTTTACGAGCAGTACTTC.

The sample holds a few counts of this clone. The chain couples TRBV5-4 to TRBJ2-7; D ambiguous. The V gene's germline CDR1 is SGHNT and CDR2 YYREEE (reference sequence). Between the trimmed V and J ends, which lost 3 bases and 1 base, there was a span of 8 bases. The CDR3 loop spans 13 amino acids. The CDR3 region has the DNA TGTGCCAGCAGCTCCTACGGGTCCTACGAGCAGTACTTC. It specifies CASSSYGSYEQYF.

The chain recombines TRBV28 with TRBJ1-5, with D perhaps matching TRBD1 (5 bases). The V and J ends lost 10 bases and 5 bases respectively, with 15 bases between them. This CDR3 has 13 amino acids. Germline V gene data show CDR1 as MDHEN and CDR2 as SYDVKM. The CDR3 DNA sequence: TGTGCCACCTTAGACAGTGACTATCAGCCCCAGCATTTT. It encodes CATLDSDYQPQHF. Using reference TRBV28 and TRBJ1-5 for the parts outside the CDR3, the full variable domain is DVKVTQSSRYLVKRTGEKVFLECVQDMDHENMFWYRQDPGLGLRLIYFSYDVKMKEKGDIPEGYSVSREKKERFSLILESASTNQTSMYLCATLDSDYQPQHFGDGTRLSIL.

Here the CDR3 reads CSVEGARSEQYF. CDR3 DNA: TGCAGCGTTGAGGGGGCGCGAAGCGAGCAGTACTTC. The chain has TRBV29-1 and TRBJ2-7, with D perhaps TRBD1 (6 bases). CDR3 size: 12 residues. CDR1 is SQVTM, CDR2 ANQGSEA, per germline. V was clipped by 3 bases and J by 6 bases, with 12 bases between them.

V gene TRBV12-5 combines with J gene TRBJ1-2, with 9 bases matching TRBD1. The CDR3 sequence is 15 residues long. With 5 bases clipped from V and 6 bases from J, the junction kept 10 bases outside the gene matches. Germline assignment: CDR1 LGHNT and CDR2 FRNRAP. The CDR3 bases are TGTGCTAGTGGTGGCCGGACAGGGGCTTACGATGGCTACACCTTC. This gives the protein CASGGRTGAYDGYTF.

As concerns this clone: Relative to the germline gene, one junction end is altered; a read error may explain this. The J gene is TRBJ2-2, the V gene TRBV27; perhaps TRBD2 as D (5 bases). Germline loops: CDR1 MNHEY, CDR2 SMNVEV (reference sequence). This CDR3 region has 16 residues. CDR3 nucleotide sequence: TGTGCCAGCAGAAGACGTAGCGACACGAACACCAGGGAGCTGTTTTTT. Its translation: CASRRRSDTNTRELFF.

CDR3: CASSTPSSAATQYF. The CDR3 coding sequence is TGTGCCAGTAGTACACCATCTAGTGCGGCTACGCAGTATTTT. The rearrangement joins TRBV19 to TRBJ2-3; D uncertain. The CDR3 is 14 amino acids. Germline V lookup: CDR1 LNHDA, CDR2 SQIVND (reference sequence). Trimming removed 4 bases from V and 8 bases from J, with 16 bases in between.

The rearrangement uses TRBV5-6 and TRBJ2-1; a possible D gene is TRBD1 (6 bases). This CDR3 spans 13 amino acids. V lost 4 bases to trimming and J lost 10 bases, with 15 bases between them. Per germline, CDR1 SGHDT and CDR2 YYEEEE. The CDR3 coding sequence is TGTGCCAGCAGCAAGGACAGACTGGGAGAGCAGTTCTTC. The encoded protein is CASSKDRLGEQFF.

This clone rates as large. The chain is built from TRBV30 and TRBJ2-5, with D hard to call. Germline CDR1 GTSNPN, CDR2 SVGIG (reference sequence). V dropped 3 bases and J dropped 2 bases, with 7 bases sitting between them. This CDR3 spans 12 amino acids. The CDR3 DNA is TGTGCCTGGAGCCCAGAACAAGAGACCCAGTACTTC. It codes for CAWSPEQETQYF.

The chain carries TRBV6-5 and TRBJ1-5, with TRBD1 as a possible D gene (6 bases). Germline CDR1 and CDR2: MNHEY and SVGAGI. CDR3 length equals 13 residues. V was pared by 6 bases and J by 3 bases, with 9 bases between. CDR3 protein: CASRLGANQPQHF. The CDR3 DNA follows: TGTGCCAGCAGGTTGGGGGCCAATCAGCCCCAGCATTTT.

J is TRBJ2-7 and V is TRBV2; either TRBD1 or TRBD2 may fit D (5 bases each). CDR3 length equals 18 residues. Deletions cut 2 bases from V and 2 bases from J, with 22 bases between. Germline CDR1 and CDR2: SNHLY and FYNNEI. In DNA form, the CDR3 reads TGTGCCAGCAGTGAACTACAACCGGGACCCCAACGCGCCTACGAGCAGTACTTC. This encodes CASSELQPGPQRAYEQYF.